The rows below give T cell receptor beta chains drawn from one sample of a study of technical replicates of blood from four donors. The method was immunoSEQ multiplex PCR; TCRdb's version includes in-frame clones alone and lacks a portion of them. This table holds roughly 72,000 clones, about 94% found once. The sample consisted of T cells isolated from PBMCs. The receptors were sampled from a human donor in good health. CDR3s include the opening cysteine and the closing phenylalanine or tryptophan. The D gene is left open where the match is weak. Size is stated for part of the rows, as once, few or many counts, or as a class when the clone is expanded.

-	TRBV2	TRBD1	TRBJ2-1	TGTGCCGGGGGGTCGACAGGGGGGCGTGAGCAGTTCTTC	CAGGSTGGREQFF
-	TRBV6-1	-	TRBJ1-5	TGTGCCAGCAGTGAAATCGCTCGTTTCGGGGGTACTCAGCCCCAGCATTTT	CASSEIARFGGTQPQHF
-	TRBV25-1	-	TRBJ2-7	TGTGCCAGCGCTCCAGGGGTCGAGAGCTCCTACGAGCAGTACTTC	CASAPGVESSYEQYF
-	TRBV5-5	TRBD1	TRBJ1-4	TGTGCCAGCAGCCCGGGACAGGAAACTAATGAAAAACTGTTTTTT	CASSPGQETNEKLFF
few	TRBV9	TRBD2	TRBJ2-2	TGTGCCAGCAGCATGCGGACTAGCAGCACCGGGGAGCTGTTTTTT	CASSMRTSSTGELFF
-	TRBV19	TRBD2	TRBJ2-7	TGTGCCAGTAGTCCCCTAGCGGGAGGCTACGAGCAGTACTTC	CASSPLAGGYEQYF
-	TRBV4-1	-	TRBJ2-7	TGCGCCAGCAGCTCTGGCGGGCAACCCATCTACGAGCAGTACTTC	CASSSGGQPIYEQYF
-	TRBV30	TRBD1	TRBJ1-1	TGTGCCTGGAGTGGACAGGGCGTTATGAACACTGAAGCTTTCTTT	CAWSGQGVMNTEAFF
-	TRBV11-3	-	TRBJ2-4	TGTGCCAGCAGCCGGGACTCCTCCAAAAACATTCAGTACTTC	CASSRDSSKNIQYF
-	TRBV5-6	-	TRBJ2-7	TGTGCCAGCAGCGGGCAAGGGCAGGTTAGGGGCGAGCAGTACTTC	CASSGQGQVRGEQYF
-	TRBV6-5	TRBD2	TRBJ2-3	TGTGCCAGCAGTTTCAATAAGCGGGGGGGACGGGATACGCAGTATTTT	CASSFNKRGGRDTQYF
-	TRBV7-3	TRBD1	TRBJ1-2	TGTGCCAGCAGCTCGACAGGGGGCTACTATGGCTACACCTTC	CASSSTGGYYGYTF
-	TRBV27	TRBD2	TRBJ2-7	TGTGCCAGCAAACTAGCGGGAGATGGGCCCTACGAGCAGTACTTC	CASKLAGDGPYEQYF
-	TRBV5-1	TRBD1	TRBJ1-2	TGCGCCAGCAGCTACCATAGTAGCCCGAGGGGGCAGTCCGACGATGACTACACCTTC	CASSYHSSPRGQSDDDYTF
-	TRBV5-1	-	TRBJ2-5	TGCGCCAGCAGGTTTCAGGAGACCCAGTACTTC	CASRFQETQYF
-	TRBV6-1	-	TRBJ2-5	TGTGCCAGCAGTGAGTGGGACAGACTAGGAGAGACCCAGTACTTC	CASSEWDRLGETQYF
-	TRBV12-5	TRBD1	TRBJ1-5	TGTGCTAGTGGTCAGGGGGCGACCGATCAGCCCCAGCATTTT	CASGQGATDQPQHF
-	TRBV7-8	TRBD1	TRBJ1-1	TGTGCCAGCAGCTTATCGGCAGGGGGCTATACTGAAGCTTTCTTT	CASSLSAGGYTEAFF
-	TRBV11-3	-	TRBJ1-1	TGTGCCAGCAGCCCAGGGTTGGACACTGAAGCTTTCTTT	CASSPGLDTEAFF
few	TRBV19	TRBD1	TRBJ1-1	TGTGCCACCAAAAACAGGGGATCTGAAGCTTTCTTT	CATKNRGSEAFF
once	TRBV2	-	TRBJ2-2	TGTGCCAGCACCACCCAGGGCCGTACCGGGGAGCTGTTTTTT	CASTTQGRTGELFF
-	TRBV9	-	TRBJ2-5	TGTGCCAGCAGCGTAGGACAGCTAACTCCTCAAGAGACCCAGTACTTC	CASSVGQLTPQETQYF
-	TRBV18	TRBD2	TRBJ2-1	TGTGCCAGCTCACCCCAAGTTAGGACAAGGACTAGCGGGGGAGAGCAGTTCTTC	CASSPQVRTRTSGGEQFF
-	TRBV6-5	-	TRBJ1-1	TGTGCCAGCAGCAACCCGGGGGGGCTTAACACTGAAGCTTTCTTT	CASSNPGGLNTEAFF
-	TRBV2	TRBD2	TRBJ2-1	TGTGCCAGCAGATCGGGACTAGCGGGAGTTTTCTCCTACAATGAGCAGTTCTTC	CASRSGLAGVFSYNEQFF
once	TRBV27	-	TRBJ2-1	TGTGCCAGCACTTCAGCCCCAGGGCGCAATGAGCAGTTCTTC	CASTSAPGRNEQFF
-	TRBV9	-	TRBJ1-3	TGTGCCAGCAGCGTAGCCGGTGGAAACACCATATATTTT	CASSVAGGNTIYF
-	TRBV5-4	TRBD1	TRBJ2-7	TGTGCCAGCAGCACGAAGACAGGGTTCGAGCAGTACTTC	CASSTKTGFEQYF
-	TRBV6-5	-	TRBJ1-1	TGTGCCAGCAGTTACAATCGAGCAGCTTTCTTT	CASSYNRAAFF
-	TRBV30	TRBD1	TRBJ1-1	TGTGCCTGGACTCTAGGACAGGGCACTGAAGCTTTCTTT	CAWTLGQGTEAFF
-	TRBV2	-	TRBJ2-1	TGTGCCAGCGCTTTTTCAGGCTCCTACAATGAGCAGTTCTTC	CASAFSGSYNEQFF
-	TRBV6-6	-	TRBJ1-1	TGTGCCAGCAGTTACAGGGCAGGGTGGCACACTGAAGCTTTCTTT	CASSYRAGWHTEAFF
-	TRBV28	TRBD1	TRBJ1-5	TGTGCCAGCAGTTTCCCAGGGGGCGGGAGCAATCAGCCCCAGCATTTT	CASSFPGGGSNQPQHF
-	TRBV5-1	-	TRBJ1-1	TGCGCCAGCAGTTATCAGGTAGACAATGAAGCTTTCTTT	CASSYQVDNEAFF
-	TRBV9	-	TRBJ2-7	TGTGCCAGCAGCGGGGACTTCTCCTACGAGCAGTACTTC	CASSGDFSYEQYF
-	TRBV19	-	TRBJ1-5	TGTGCCAGTAGTATCCCGGGGTACGGTAATCAGCCCCAGCATTTT	CASSIPGYGNQPQHF
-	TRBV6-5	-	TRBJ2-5	TGTGCCAGCAGTTATGGCCAGGGATGGGAGACCCAGTACTTC	CASSYGQGWETQYF
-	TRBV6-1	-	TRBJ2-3	TGTGCCAGCAGTCGAATAGCCACGGCAGATACGCAGTATTTT	CASSRIATADTQYF